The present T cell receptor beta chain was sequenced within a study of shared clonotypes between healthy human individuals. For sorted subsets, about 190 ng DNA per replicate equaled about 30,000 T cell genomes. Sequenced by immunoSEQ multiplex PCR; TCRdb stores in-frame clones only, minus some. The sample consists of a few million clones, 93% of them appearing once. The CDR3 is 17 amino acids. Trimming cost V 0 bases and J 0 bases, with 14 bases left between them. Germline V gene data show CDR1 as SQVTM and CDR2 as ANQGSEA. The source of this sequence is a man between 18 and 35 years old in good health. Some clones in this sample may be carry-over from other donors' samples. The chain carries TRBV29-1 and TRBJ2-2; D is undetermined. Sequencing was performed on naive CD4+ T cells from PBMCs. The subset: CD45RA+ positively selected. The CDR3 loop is CSVEDLVATPNTGELFF. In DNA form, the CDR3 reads TGCAGCGTTGAAGATCTGGTCGCTACCCCGAACACCGGGGAGCTGTTTTTT.